These 30 T cell receptor beta chains originate from one sample sequenced in a study of human CD8 memory T cell subsets. Investigators built TCR beta libraries using UMI-labeled 5' RACE. From its re-call of the 5' RACE reads, TCRdb lists each CDR3 protein once, without DNA. The sample has fewer than 4,500 distinct CDR3 sequences; the top ten hold just over 30%. Sequenced sample: CD8+ T cells from PBMCs. The receptors were gathered from a human donor in good health.

According to its frequency, this clonotype is medium-sized. The rearrangement uses TRBV2 and TRBJ1-1; TCRdb proposes TRBD1, but this gene call is untestable without DNA. This CDR3 is 17 amino acids long. CDR1 is SNHLY and CDR2 is FYNNEI in the germline V gene. Here the CDR3 reads CASSEVVGQGANTEAFF.

The V call is TRBV12-3 or TRBV12-4, the J call TRBJ1-1. This CDR3 region has 12 residues. CDR3 protein: CASSLLRAEAFF.

This chain links TRBV20-1 with TRBJ1-5; the D call from TCRdb, TRBD1, cannot be confirmed without DNA. CDR1 and CDR2 (germline): DFQATT, SNEGSKA (reference sequence). This CDR3 contains 15 residues. CDR3 region: CSAVGDRGSGQPQHF.

V gene TRBV5-4 combines with J gene TRBJ1-1; the D gene TCRdb calls, TRBD1, cannot be checked with no DNA. Germline CDR1 reads SGHNT; CDR2 reads YYREEE (reference sequence). The CDR3 has 15 residues. CDR3 in amino acids: CASSVGGTPNTEAFF.

This chain links TRBV5-1 with TRBJ2-7; TCRdb gives TRBD1 as the D gene, but with no DNA this cannot be confirmed. The CDR3 is made up of 15 amino acids. Per germline, CDR1 SGHRS and CDR2 YFSETQ. The CDR3 protein is CASSLKGQASYEQYF.

The chain carries TRBV6-4 and TRBJ2-2; as DNA is missing, the TRBD1 call by TCRdb cannot be tested. The CDR3 consists of 13 residues. The germline V gene encodes CDR1 MRHNA and CDR2 SNTAGT. The CDR3 loop reads CASSETDTGELFF.

This chain connects TRBV11-2 to TRBJ2-3. Per germline, CDR1 SGHAT and CDR2 FQNNGV. CDR3 size: 13 residues. CDR3 in amino acids: CASSLYPGDAQYF.

The rearrangement uses TRBV4-3 and TRBJ2-2; as DNA is missing, the TRBD2 call by TCRdb cannot be tested. Germline values: CDR1 LGHNA, CDR2 YSLEER. The CDR3 runs to 16 residues. This CDR3 reads CASSQAGTRGTGELFF.

The rearrangement uses TRBV18 and TRBJ2-3; TCRdb lists TRBD1, though no DNA is available to test this call. The CDR3 has 16 amino acids. Germline CDR1 is KGHSH and CDR2 is LQKENI. The CDR3 protein is CASSPFETGGTDTQYF.

This chain connects TRBV27 to TRBJ2-7; the TCRdb call, TRBD1, lacks DNA for checking. This CDR3 has 12 amino acids. Germline V gene data show CDR1 as MNHEY and CDR2 as SMNVEV (reference sequence). CDR3 residues: CASSSQGHEQYF.

The V and J genes are TRBV20-1 and TRBJ2-1; checking the TCRdb D call of TRBD2 is not possible without DNA. The germline CDR1 and CDR2 sequences are DFQATT and SNEGSKA (reference sequence). The length of the CDR3 is 13 residues. CDR3 in amino acids: CSARRQGGNEQFF.

This clonotype is identified as medium-sized (0.01 to 0.1%) from frequency. The chain joins TRBV6-2 or TRBV6-3 to TRBJ2-3; TCRdb designates TRBD1, a call that cannot be tested without DNA. The germline gives CDR1 MNHEY, CDR2 SVGEGT. The CDR3 is made up of 14 amino acids. This CDR3 reads CASSSRQATDTQYF.

V is TRBV7-9 and J is TRBJ2-6. Germline CDR1 SEHNR, CDR2 FQNEAQ (reference sequence). The CDR3 extends over 15 amino acids. CDR3 region: CASSPQSSGANVLTF. Full variable domain (outside the CDR3, taken from reference TRBV7-9 and TRBJ2-6): DTGVSQNPRHKITKRGQNVTFRCDPISEHNRLYWYRQTLGQGPEFLTYFQNEAQLEKSRLLSDRFSAERPKGSFSTLEIQRTEQGDSAMYLCASSPQSSGANVLTFGAGSRLTVL.

The rearrangement links TRBV28 to TRBJ1-2; lacking DNA, the TRBD1 call made by TCRdb goes unchecked. Germline values: CDR1 MDHEN, CDR2 SYDVKM. The CDR3 loop spans 13 amino acids. The CDR3 reads CASSSGQIYGYTF.

The chain links TRBV5-5 to TRBJ2-4. The germline V gene has CDR1 SGHKS and CDR2 YYEKEE (reference sequence). CDR3 length: 14 residues. CDR3 region: CASSPSDGKNIQYF.

This clonotype is identified as medium-sized from frequency. The gene calls are TRBV27 and TRBJ1-2; with no DNA, the TCRdb D assignment of TRBD1 cannot be verified. This CDR3 is built from 17 residues. Germline loops: CDR1 MNHEY, CDR2 SMNVEV (reference sequence). CDR3 residues: CASSSLFGAPGSYGYTF.

The chain combines TRBV2 with TRBJ2-1; the TCRdb call, TRBD2, lacks DNA for checking. The CDR3 is 15 amino acids. CDR1 and CDR2 (germline): SNHLY, FYNNEI. The CDR3 sequence: CASRLAGGLYNEQFF.

J is TRBJ2-3 and V is TRBV6-6; the TRBD2 assignment by TCRdb is unverifiable without DNA. This CDR3 region has 19 residues. Germline V CDR1 and CDR2: MNHNY, SVGAGI (reference sequence). The CDR3 reads CASSYPGLAGGPDTDTQYF.

This rearrangement joins TRBV5-1 to TRBJ2-1; the D gene TCRdb calls, TRBD1, cannot be checked with no DNA. Germline V gene data show CDR1 as SGHRS and CDR2 as YFSETQ. CDR3 length: 15 residues. This CDR3 reads CASSLDGGLGNEQFF.

The chain combines TRBV7-9 with TRBJ2-1; TCRdb's D call, TRBD2, is unchecked because there is no DNA. The CDR3 has 15 amino acids. The germline V gene encodes CDR1 SEHNR and CDR2 FQNEAQ (reference sequence). CDR3 protein: CASTPPSGEGGEQFF.

Frequency places this clonotype as medium-sized. The chain combines TRBV6-4 with TRBJ2-2; TCRdb's D call of TRBD2 is untestable without DNA. This CDR3 region has 14 residues. CDR1 and CDR2 (germline): MRHNA, SNTAGT. Here the CDR3 reads CASSTSGDTGELFF.

The CDR3 reads CASSSRENSPLHF. The chain combines TRBV6-2 or TRBV6-3 with TRBJ1-6. This CDR3 contains 13 residues. The V gene's germline CDR1 is MNHEY and CDR2 SVGEGT.

The chain joins TRBV7-9 to TRBJ2-3; the TCRdb call, TRBD2, lacks DNA for checking. Germline CDR1 SEHNR, CDR2 FQNEAQ (reference sequence). This CDR3 is built from 16 residues. The CDR3 here is CASSLPRGGLTDTQYF. Variable domain in full (rest from reference TRBV7-9 and TRBJ2-3): DTGVSQNPRHKITKRGQNVTFRCDPISEHNRLYWYRQTLGQGPEFLTYFQNEAQLEKSRLLSDRFSAERPKGSFSTLEIQRTEQGDSAMYLCASSLPRGGLTDTQYFGPGTRLTVL.

The CDR3 is CSVDEPPGRGYTF. The chain employs TRBV29-1 and TRBJ1-2; TCRdb proposes TRBD1, but this gene call is untestable without DNA. Germline CDR1 and CDR2: SQVTM and ANQGSEA. The length of the CDR3 is 13 residues.

This clonotype is classed as medium-sized by frequency. V gene TRBV6-6 combines with J gene TRBJ2-1. The CDR3 length is 13 residues. Germline values: CDR1 MNHNY, CDR2 SVGAGI (reference sequence). CDR3 loop: CASTVSSYNEQFF.

The rearrangement links TRBV28 to TRBJ2-1. Germline assignment: CDR1 MDHEN and CDR2 SYDVKM. CDR3 length equals 12 residues. CDR3 loop: CASSHTENEQFF.

The chain employs TRBV28 and TRBJ1-6. The CDR3 runs to 17 residues. Germline CDR1 MDHEN, CDR2 SYDVKM. CDR3 sequence reads: CASRMGPPYAYNSPLHF. The variable domain in full, with the rest retrieved from reference TRBV28 and TRBJ1-6, is DVKVTQSSRYLVKRTGEKVFLECVQDMDHENMFWYRQDPGLGLRLIYFSYDVKMKEKGDIPEGYSVSREKKERFSLILESASTNQTSMYLCASRMGPPYAYNSPLHFGNGTRLTVT.

This chain uses TRBV29-1 with TRBJ2-6. CDR3 length: 14 amino acids. Germline CDR1 is SQVTM and CDR2 is ANQGSEA. Here the CDR3 reads CSVDNGSGANVLTF.

This clonotype is called medium-sized based on its frequency. The chain links TRBV24-1 to TRBJ2-1; TCRdb calls TRBD1, which cannot be checked without DNA. Germline V CDR1 and CDR2: KGHDR, SFDVKD. The CDR3 sequence is 13 residues long. This CDR3 is CATSDWAGNEQFF.

This clonotype is identified as medium-sized from frequency. The chain recombines TRBV5-5 with TRBJ1-4. The CDR3 extends over 13 amino acids. The germline gives CDR1 SGHKS, CDR2 YYEKEE (reference sequence). CDR3 loop: CASSLDLNEKLFF.